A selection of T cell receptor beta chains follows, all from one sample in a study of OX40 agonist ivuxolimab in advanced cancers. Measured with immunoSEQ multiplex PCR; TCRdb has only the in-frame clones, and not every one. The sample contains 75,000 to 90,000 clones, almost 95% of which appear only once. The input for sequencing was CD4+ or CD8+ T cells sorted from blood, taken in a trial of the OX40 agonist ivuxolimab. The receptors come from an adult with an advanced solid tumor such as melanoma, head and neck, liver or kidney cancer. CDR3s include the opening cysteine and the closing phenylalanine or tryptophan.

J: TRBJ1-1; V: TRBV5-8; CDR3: CASSFTENTEAFF
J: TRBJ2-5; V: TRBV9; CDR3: CASSAAGTGVETQYF
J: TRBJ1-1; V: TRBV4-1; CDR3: CASSPQATNTEAFF
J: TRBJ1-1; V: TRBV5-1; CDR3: CASSRSVGNTEAFF
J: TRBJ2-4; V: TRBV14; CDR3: CASSQARDRGLAKNIQYF
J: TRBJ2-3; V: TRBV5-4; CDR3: CASSLQNPAYTQYF
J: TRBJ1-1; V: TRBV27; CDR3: CASSFGWGQGRTEAFF
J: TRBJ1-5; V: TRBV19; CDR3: CASSIQGFSNQPQHF
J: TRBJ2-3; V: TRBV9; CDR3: CASSILAGPPGTDTQYF
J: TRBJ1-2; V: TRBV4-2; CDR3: CASSQEGGQGGGYTF
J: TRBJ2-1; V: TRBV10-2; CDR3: CASSEWGQGNNEQFF
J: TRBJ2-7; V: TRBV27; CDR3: CASSSSGFQTYEQYF
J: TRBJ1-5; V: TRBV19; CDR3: CASSIVAGNQPQHF
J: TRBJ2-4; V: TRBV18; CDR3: CASSPSNADIQYF
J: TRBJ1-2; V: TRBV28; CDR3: CASARGGYGYTF
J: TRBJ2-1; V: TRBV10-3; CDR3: CAISESAQQFF
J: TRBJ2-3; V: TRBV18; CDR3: CASSPMSDTQYF
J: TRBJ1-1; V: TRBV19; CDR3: CASSIRGFSTEAFF
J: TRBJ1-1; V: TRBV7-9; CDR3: CASSLGMNTEAFF
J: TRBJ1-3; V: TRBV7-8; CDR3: CASSLGRGNTIYF
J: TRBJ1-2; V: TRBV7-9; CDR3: CASSLAGVNYGYTF
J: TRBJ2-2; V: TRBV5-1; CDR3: CASSRLAGDDTGELFF
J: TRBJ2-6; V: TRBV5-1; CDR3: CASSLGTLSGANVLTF
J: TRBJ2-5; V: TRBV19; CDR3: CASAQGLAGVRETQYF
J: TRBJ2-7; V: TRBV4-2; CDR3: CASSAPDSYEQYF
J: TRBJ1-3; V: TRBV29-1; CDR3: CSVERQAGNTIYF
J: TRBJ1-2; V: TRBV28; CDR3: CATLTGVLYGYTF
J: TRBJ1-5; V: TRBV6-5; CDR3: CASSFSPLDEGQPQHF
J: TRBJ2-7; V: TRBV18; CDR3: CASFTGVADYEQYF
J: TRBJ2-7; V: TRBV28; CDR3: CASSLNRRSSYEQYF
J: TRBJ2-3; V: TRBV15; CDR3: CATSRERQGVIDTQYF
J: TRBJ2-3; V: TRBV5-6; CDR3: CASSSGPKNTDTQYF
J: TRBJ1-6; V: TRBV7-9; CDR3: CASSLRDRPNSPLHF
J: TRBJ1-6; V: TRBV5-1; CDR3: CASSFDRENSPLHF
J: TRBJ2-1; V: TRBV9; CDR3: CASSVGSGGHYNEQFF
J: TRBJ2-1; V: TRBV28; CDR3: CASSKKLGLAGYNEQFF
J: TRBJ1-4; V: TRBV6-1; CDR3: CASYGPREKLFF
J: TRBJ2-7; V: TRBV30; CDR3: CAWSPGQGQYF
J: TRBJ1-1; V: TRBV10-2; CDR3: CASSQSWGRVTEAFF
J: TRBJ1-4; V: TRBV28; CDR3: CASSLDRGWEKLFF
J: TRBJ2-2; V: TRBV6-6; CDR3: CASSWTSGNTGELFF
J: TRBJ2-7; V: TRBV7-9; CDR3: CASSFRQGAKAYEQYF
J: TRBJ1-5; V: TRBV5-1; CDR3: CASSAGDDQPQHF
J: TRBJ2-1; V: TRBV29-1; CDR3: CSVEDWPGAHEQFF
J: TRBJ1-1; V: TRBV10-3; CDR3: CAISDPPGRTEAFF
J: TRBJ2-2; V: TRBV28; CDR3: CANQGGTGELFF
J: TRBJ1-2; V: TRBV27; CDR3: CASSTGSSYGYTF
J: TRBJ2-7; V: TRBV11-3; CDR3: CASSARSGGPSYEQYF
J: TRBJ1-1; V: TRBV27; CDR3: CATKQVAVNTEAFF
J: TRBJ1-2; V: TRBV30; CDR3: CAWSVGGLRGDGYTF
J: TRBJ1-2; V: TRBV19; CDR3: CASSTSTGLGYGYTF
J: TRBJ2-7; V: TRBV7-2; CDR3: CASNPRGTGGSYEQYF
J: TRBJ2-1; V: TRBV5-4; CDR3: CASSLAQKLLNEQFF
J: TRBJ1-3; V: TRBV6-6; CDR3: CASILGESIYF
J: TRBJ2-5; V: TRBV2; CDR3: CASGLGGGVTTQYF
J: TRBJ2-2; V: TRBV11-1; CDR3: CAAGRGPNTGELFF
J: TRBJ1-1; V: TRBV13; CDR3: CASTLSQGFMNTEAFF
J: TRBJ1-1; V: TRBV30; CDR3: CAWRNRILNTEAFF
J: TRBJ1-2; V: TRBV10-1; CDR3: CASSPGTGNGYTF
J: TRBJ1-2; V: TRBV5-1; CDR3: CASSLSHGEANYGYTF